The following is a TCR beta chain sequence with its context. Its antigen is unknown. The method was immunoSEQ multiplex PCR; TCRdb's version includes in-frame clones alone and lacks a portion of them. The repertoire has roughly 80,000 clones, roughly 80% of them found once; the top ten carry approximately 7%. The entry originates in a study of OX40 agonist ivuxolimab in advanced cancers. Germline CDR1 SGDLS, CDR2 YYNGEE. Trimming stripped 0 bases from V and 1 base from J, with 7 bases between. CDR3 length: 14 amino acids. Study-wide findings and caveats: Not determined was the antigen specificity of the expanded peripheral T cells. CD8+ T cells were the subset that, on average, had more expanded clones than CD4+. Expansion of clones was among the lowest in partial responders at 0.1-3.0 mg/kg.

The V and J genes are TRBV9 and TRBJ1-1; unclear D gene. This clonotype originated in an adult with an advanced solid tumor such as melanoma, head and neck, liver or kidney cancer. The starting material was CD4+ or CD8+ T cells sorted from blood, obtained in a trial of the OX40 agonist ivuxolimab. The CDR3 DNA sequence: TGTGCCAGCAGCGTAGTATTAAGGAACACTGAAGCTTTCTTT. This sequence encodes CASSVVLRNTEAFF. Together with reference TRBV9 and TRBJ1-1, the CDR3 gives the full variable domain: DSGVTQTPKHLITATGQRVTLRCSPRSGDLSVYWYQQSLDQGLQFLIQYYNGEERAKGNILERFSAQQFPDLHSELNLSSLELGDSALYFCASSVVLRNTEAFFGQGTRLTVV.